These 6 T cell receptor beta chains were sequenced from one sample in a study of blood T cell repertoires in COVID-19. Only in-frame clones appear in the TCRdb table, and some are missing; sequencing was by immunoSEQ multiplex PCR. The sample has approximately 74,000 clones; around four fifths are singletons. Sample: peripheral blood. Receptor source: a man older than 75 with active or convalescent COVID-19.

This chain joins TRBV19 and TRBJ1-2; 8 bases agree with TRBD1. Germline CDR1 and CDR2: LNHDA and SQIVND (reference sequence). CDR3 size: 15 residues. V shed 6 bases, J shed 4 bases, and the junction held 10 bases outside the gene matches. CDR3 region: CASSAVGQARYGYTF. In DNA form, the CDR3 reads TGTGCCAGTAGCGCGGTGGGACAGGCCCGCTATGGCTACACCTTC.

This chain joins TRBV6-5 and TRBJ2-3; 7 bases line up with TRBD2. Germline V gives CDR1 MNHEY, CDR2 SVGAGI. After removal of 8 bases from V and 3 bases from J, the junction contained 11 bases not matched to a gene. CDR3 length equals 15 residues. This CDR3 is CASLARGRATDTQYF. The CDR3 bases are TGTGCCAGCCTAGCCCGGGGGAGGGCAACAGATACGCAGTATTTT.

The V call is TRBV7-9, the J call TRBJ2-3; 11 bases map to TRBD2. With 1 base clipped from V and 0 bases from J, the junction kept 9 bases outside the gene matches. The CDR3 totals 19 residues. In germline, CDR1 is SEHNR, CDR2 FQNEAQ (reference sequence). The CDR3 DNA reads TGTGCCAGCAGCTTAGTTGGGCTAGCGGGGGGAGCGAGCACAGATACGCAGTATTTT. This translates into CASSLVGLAGGASTDTQYF.

The genes are TRBV4-3 and TRBJ2-3; TRBD2 matches at 12 bases. The CDR3 has 17 amino acids. J was trimmed by 5 bases and V by 1 base; bases with no gene match: 7. The germline gives CDR1 LGHNA, CDR2 YSLEER. CDR3: CASSQGVPLAGGDTQYF. The CDR3 region has the DNA TGCGCCAGCAGCCAAGGAGTCCCACTAGCGGGAGGAGATACGCAGTATTTT.

The J gene is TRBJ2-5, the V gene TRBV9; 13 positions agree with TRBD2. Germline CDR1 SGDLS, CDR2 YYNGEE. After removal of 4 bases from V and 4 bases from J, the junction contained 10 bases not matched to a gene. This CDR3 contains 17 residues. DNA for the CDR3: TGTGCCAGCAGCCCCAGTGGACTAGCGGGAGTTGGAGAGACCCAGTACTTC. Protein: CASSPSGLAGVGETQYF.

This sequence joins TRBV27 and TRBJ1-2, with 7 nucleotides matching TRBD1. Trimming at V came to 4 bases and at J to 2 bases, leaving 10 bases not matched to a gene. The germline V gene has CDR1 MNHEY and CDR2 SMNVEV (reference sequence). The CDR3 runs 16 residues. The CDR3 region has the DNA TGTGCCAGCAGTTCCACGGGACAGAAAGGCAACTATGGCTACACCTTC. Translating gives CASSSTGQKGNYGYTF.